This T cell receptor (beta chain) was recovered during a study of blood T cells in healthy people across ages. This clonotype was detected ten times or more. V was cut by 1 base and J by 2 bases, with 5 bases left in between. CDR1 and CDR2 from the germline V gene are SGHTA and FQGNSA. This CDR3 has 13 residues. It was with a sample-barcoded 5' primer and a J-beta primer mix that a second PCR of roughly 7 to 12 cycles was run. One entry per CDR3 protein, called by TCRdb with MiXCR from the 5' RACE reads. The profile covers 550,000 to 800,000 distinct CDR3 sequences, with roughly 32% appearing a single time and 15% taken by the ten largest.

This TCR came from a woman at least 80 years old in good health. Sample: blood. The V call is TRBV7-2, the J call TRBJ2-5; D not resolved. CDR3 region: CASSLDPQETQYF. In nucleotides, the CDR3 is TGTGCCAGCAGCTTAGACCCGCAAGAGACCCAGTACTTC.